The 31 T cell receptor beta chains given below trace back to one sample, sequenced in a study of blood T cells in healthy people across ages. Primers used in a second PCR of roughly 6 to 11 cycles were a sample-barcoded 5' primer and a J-beta primer mix. One entry per CDR3 protein, called by TCRdb with MiXCR from the 5' RACE reads. The data contain 1.5 million to 2 million distinct CDR3 sequences, roughly 28% of them seen just once; the ten biggest clones take up approximately 7.7%. Input material: blood. The origin of the receptors is a woman in her 30s in good health.

This clonotype came up once. Sequence at one end of the junction differs from germline and may be a read error. This sequence joins TRBV2 and TRBJ2-5, with D uncertain. CDR3 length equals 12 residues. Looked up from germline, CDR1 is SNHLY and CDR2 is FYNNEI. CDR3 in DNA: TGTACCAGCAGTCGGGACCAAGAGACCCAGTACTTC. Its protein is CTSSRDQETQYF.

This clonotype appeared a few times. The CDR3 sequence is CASRGSGSTDTQYF. DNA for the CDR3: TGTGCCAGCAGAGGTAGCGGCAGCACAGATACGCAGTATTTT. The rearrangement joins TRBV7-2 to TRBJ2-3, with D perhaps matching TRBD2 (6 bases). Germline CDR1 is SGHTA and CDR2 is FQGNSA. Trimming shortened V by 6 bases and J by 0 bases, and 10 bases separated the two germline ends. This CDR3 has 14 amino acids.

This clonotype was counted a few times. V is TRBV9 and J is TRBJ2-5; 8 nucleotides agree with TRBD2. Germline lookup yields CDR1 SGDLS and CDR2 YYNGEE. V lost 0 bases and J lost 3; bases outside the gene matches: 4. This CDR3 is built from 15 residues. The CDR3 region has the DNA TGTGCCAGCAGCGTAGGTCAAGCGGGGGAAGAGACCCAGTACTTC. It translates to CASSVGQAGEETQYF.

This clonotype was recorded a few times. The chain employs TRBV14 and TRBJ2-1; D gene uncertain. The V gene's germline CDR1 is SGHDN and CDR2 FVKESK. Trimming stripped 0 bases from V and 0 bases from J, with 9 bases between. CDR3 length: 16 residues. The CDR3 reads CASSQDRAYSYNEQFF. The CDR3, as DNA: TGTGCCAGCAGCCAAGATCGGGCGTACTCCTACAATGAGCAGTTCTTC.

The V call is TRBV28, the J call TRBJ2-3, with 9 bases identical to TRBD2. There are 17 residues in the CDR3. Germline V gene data show CDR1 as MDHEN and CDR2 as SYDVKM. The junction had 10 bases not matched to a gene; V was cut back by 4 bases and J by 2 bases. CDR3 residues: CASSSPLSGGHTDTQYF. As DNA, the CDR3 is TGTGCCAGCAGTTCCCCTCTTAGCGGGGGACACACAGATACGCAGTATTTT.

This sequence joins TRBV5-1 and TRBJ2-1; D is perhaps TRBD2 (6 bases). CDR1 is SGHRS and CDR2 is YFSETQ in the germline V gene. The CDR3 loop spans 13 amino acids. Trimming pared 3 bases from V and 6 bases from J, leaving 10 bases between. Here the CDR3 DNA reads TGCGCCAGCAGCTGGGGGGAATTCAATGAGCAGTTCTTC. Its protein is CASSWGEFNEQFF.

The chain joins TRBV5-1 to TRBJ2-3, with D hard to call. Trimming removed 6 bases at V and 0 bases at J, with 17 bases between. Germline CDR1 and CDR2: SGHRS and YFSETQ. This CDR3 is 16 amino acids long. The CDR3 region is CASKAEWSTSTDTQYF. In nucleotides, the CDR3 is TGCGCCAGCAAGGCGGAGTGGAGTACTAGCACAGATACGCAGTATTTT.

This clonotype was detected only once. Here the CDR3 reads CASSLKGHQPQHF. CDR3 bases: TGTGCCAGCAGTTTGAAGGGGCACCAGCCCCAGCATTTT. The V and J genes are TRBV27 and TRBJ1-5, with D tentatively TRBD1 (5 bases). CDR1 is MNHEY, CDR2 SMNVEV, per germline (reference sequence). The V end was cut by 3 bases, the J end by 7 bases, with 10 bases between. CDR3 length: 13 amino acids.

Remarks on this clonotype: A much larger clone is a single base away; this may be a read error. A read error is likely, as this CDR3 ends without the conserved phenylalanine or tryptophan. This rearrangement joins TRBV28 to TRBJ2-1; D perhaps matches TRBD2 (7 bases). The CDR3 loop spans 14 amino acids. Trimming left V 7 bases short and J 10 bases short, with 20 bases between. Germline V gives CDR1 MDHEN, CDR2 SYDVKM. The CDR3 region is CASTLRLGGREQFL. CDR3 coding DNA: TGTGCCAGCACCCTCAGGTTGGGGGGGCGCGAGCAGTTCTTA.

This clonotype was detected ten times or more. J is TRBJ2-5 and V is TRBV10-3; TRBD2 aligns across 9 bases. The ends lost 8 bases at V and 1 base at J; junction bases unmatched: 5. Germline assignment: CDR1 ENHRY and CDR2 SYGVKD. The CDR3 extends over 14 amino acids. The CDR3 reads CAISVAGAQETQYF. The CDR3 DNA is TGTGCCATCTCAGTAGCGGGAGCCCAAGAGACCCAGTACTTC.

The rearrangement links TRBV7-2 to TRBJ2-4; 7 bases align to TRBD1. Near its end, the DNA agrees better with TRBJ2-7, so the J call may be wrong. From germline, CDR1 is SGHTA and CDR2 FQGNSA. The CDR3 consists of 14 residues. In DNA form, the CDR3 reads TGTGCCAGCAGTTCTACAGGGGTTCGCTACGAGCAGTACTTC. Its protein is CASSSTGVRYEQYF.

This clonotype appeared a few times. The chain carries TRBV10-3 and TRBJ2-1; TRBD2 matches 14 bases. The CDR3 covers 16 residues. The junction had 8 bases not matched to a gene; V was cut back by 5 bases and J by 8 bases. Germline CDR1 ENHRY, CDR2 SYGVKD. The chain's CDR3 is CAISSPGTSGSYEQFF. DNA of the CDR3: TGTGCCATCAGTAGCCCCGGGACTAGCGGGAGTTATGAGCAGTTCTTC.

This chain connects TRBV13 to TRBJ2-5, with 12 bases lining up with TRBD2. V gave up 3 bases and J gave up 5 bases; unmatched junction bases: 10. This CDR3 spans 17 amino acids. Per germline, CDR1 PRHDT and CDR2 FYEKMQ (reference sequence). The CDR3 DNA sequence: TGTGCCAGCAGCTTCTCCCTAGCGGGGGGGCCCGAGGAGACCCAGTACTTC. Protein: CASSFSLAGGPEETQYF.

Many counts were recorded for this clonotype. The chain carries TRBV4-1 and TRBJ2-7, with TRBD1 matching over 7 bases. The CDR3 is 14 amino acids. Trimming removed 2 bases from V and 4 bases from J; junction bases left unmatched: 5. Germline values: CDR1 MGHRA, CDR2 YSYEKL. CDR3 amino acids: CASSQSTGPYEQYF. CDR3 coding DNA: TGCGCCAGCAGCCAATCGACAGGGCCTTACGAGCAGTACTTC.

This clonotype was found a few times. The chain links TRBV4-1 to TRBJ2-7, with D possibly being TRBD2 (5 bases). From germline, CDR1 is MGHRA and CDR2 YSYEKL. The CDR3 sequence is 16 residues long. V was shortened by 0 bases and J by 0 bases, with 12 bases between the two germline ends. In nucleotides, the CDR3 is TGCGCCAGCAGCCAAGAGGCCGGACTTAGCTCCTACGAGCAGTACTTC. As protein: CASSQEAGLSSYEQYF.

The CDR3 reads CASSEASAYEQFF. The CDR3 nucleotides are TGTGCCAGTAGTGAAGCTTCGGCCTACGAGCAGTTCTTC. The chain carries TRBV19 and TRBJ2-1; no reliable D call. Germline loops: CDR1 LNHDA, CDR2 SQIVND (reference sequence). V lost 5 bases and J 10 bases, leaving 15 bases between the germline ends. The CDR3 totals 13 residues.

This clonotype turned up a few times. This chain uses TRBV10-1 with TRBJ2-7, with D possibly being TRBD1 or TRBD2 (5 bases each). The germline V and J ends were trimmed by 8 bases and 2 bases, with 16 bases remaining between them. The V gene's germline CDR1 is WNHNN and CDR2 SYGVQD (reference sequence). The CDR3 consists of 14 residues. The CDR3 DNA reads TGCGCCAGCTCGCCCGGGGCAAACCCCTACGAGCAGTACTTC. Its protein product is CASSPGANPYEQYF.

The CDR3 reads CATSIKRGVSYEQYF. As DNA, the CDR3 is TGTGCCACCAGCATCAAGCGGGGGGTATCCTACGAGCAGTACTTC. The chain carries TRBV15 and TRBJ2-7; 9 bases are a match to TRBD2. With 4 bases clipped from V and 1 base from J, the junction kept 5 bases outside the gene matches. Germline V lookup: CDR1 LNHNV, CDR2 YYDKDF (reference sequence). This CDR3 spans 15 amino acids. Looking up the rest from reference TRBV15 and TRBJ2-7 gives the full variable domain: DAMVIQNPRYQVTQFGKPVTLSCSQTLNHNVMYWYQQKSSQAPKLLFHYYDKDFNNEADTPDNFQSRRPNTSFCFLDIRSPGLGDTAMYLCATSIKRGVSYEQYFGPGTRLTVT.

This clonotype was counted at least ten times. V gene TRBV28 combines with J gene TRBJ2-3; D gene uncertain. Germline V lookup: CDR1 MDHEN, CDR2 SYDVKM. The V and J ends lost 7 bases and 6 bases respectively, with 11 bases between them. The CDR3 is 12 amino acids. CDR3 in DNA: TGTGCCAGCAAACCGAATGGGGATACGCAGTATTTT. This sequence encodes CASKPNGDTQYF.

This clonotype was picked up a small number of times. The rearrangement links TRBV15 to TRBJ2-7; 11 nucleotides line up with TRBD1. V lost 1 base, J lost 2 bases, and 1 base stayed unmatched. There are 15 residues in the CDR3. Germline V lookup: CDR1 LNHNV, CDR2 YYDKDF (reference sequence). The CDR3 spells CATSRGTGGTYEQYF. The CDR3 DNA is TGTGCCACCAGCAGAGGGACAGGGGGCACCTACGAGCAGTACTTC.

This clonotype was detected many times. The chain employs TRBV29-1 and TRBJ2-7; the D call may be TRBD1 or TRBD2 (5 bases each). This CDR3 spans 11 amino acids. Germline V CDR1 and CDR2: SQVTM, ANQGSEA. Between the trimmed V and J ends, which lost 7 bases and 2 bases, there was a span of 9 bases. CDR3 bases: TGCAGCGCCGGGACCACCTACGAGCAGTACTTC. It translates to CSAGTTYEQYF.

This clonotype was seen a handful of times. CDR3 protein: CASSVFTGGKDTQYF. The CDR3 DNA follows: TGTGCCAGCAGCGTTTTCACAGGGGGCAAAGATACGCAGTATTTT. The chain is built from TRBV7-9 and TRBJ2-3, with 9 bases fitting TRBD1. Germline CDR1 is SEHNR and CDR2 is FQNEAQ (reference sequence). The CDR3 spans 15 residues. After removal of 5 bases from V and 5 bases from J, the junction contained 8 bases not matched to a gene. Variable domain in full (rest from reference TRBV7-9 and TRBJ2-3): DTGVSQNPRHKITKRGQNVTFRCDPISEHNRLYWYRQTLGQGPEFLTYFQNEAQLEKSRLLSDRFSAERPKGSFSTLEIQRTEQGDSAMYLCASSVFTGGKDTQYFGPGTRLTVL.

The rearrangement joins TRBV20-1 to TRBJ2-1; no definite D call. CDR1 DFQATT and CDR2 SNEGSKA come from the germline V gene (reference sequence). Trimming took 6 bases from V and 8 from J, leaving 14 bases between them. There are 12 residues in the CDR3. CDR3 nucleotides: TGCAGTGCGGGGATCAATAGCCATGAGCAGTTCTTC. This sequence encodes CSAGINSHEQFF.

The sample holds a few counts of this clonotype. The V call is TRBV12-3 or TRBV12-4, the J call TRBJ1-5; D might be TRBD1 (5 bases). The CDR3 totals 15 residues. V shed 5 bases and J shed 1 base, with 12 bases lying between them. CDR3: CASSDSRYSNQPQHF. CDR3 bases: TGTGCCAGCAGTGACAGCCGCTACAGCAATCAGCCCCAGCATTTT.

The chain couples TRBV7-8 to TRBJ2-2; the D is unclear. V shed 1 base and J shed 5 bases, with 8 bases lying between them. Germline CDR1 and CDR2: SGHVS and FQNEAQ. This CDR3 region has 14 residues. The CDR3 sequence: CASSLGATTGELFF. Written as DNA, the CDR3 is TGTGCCAGCAGCTTAGGGGCCACGACCGGGGAGCTGTTTTTT.

CDR3 amino acids: CASSRLGGNMNTEAFF. CDR3 bases: TGCGCCAGCAGCCGTCTGGGGGGGAACATGAACACTGAAGCTTTCTTT. The chain has TRBV10-2 and TRBJ1-1; tentatively, D is TRBD1 (5 bases). The CDR3 consists of 16 residues. Germline lookup yields CDR1 WSHSY and CDR2 SAAADI. Between the trimmed V and J ends, which lost 6 bases and 0 bases, there was a span of 17 bases.

This chain links TRBV27 with TRBJ1-6, with a weak D call TRBD1 (6 bases). This CDR3 has 17 amino acids. Germline V gene data show CDR1 as MNHEY and CDR2 as SMNVEV (reference sequence). The germline V and J ends were trimmed by 5 bases and 4 bases, with 18 bases remaining between them. CDR3 amino acids: CASSVSTGSAYNSPLHF. As DNA, the CDR3 is TGTGCCAGCAGTGTCTCAACAGGGAGCGCATATAATTCACCCCTCCACTTT.

V usage is TRBV6-4 and J usage is TRBJ2-3; D unresolved. This CDR3 has 13 residues. The germline gives CDR1 MRHNA, CDR2 SNTAGT. V lost 0 bases to trimming and J lost 5 bases, with 6 bases between them. CDR3 bases: TGTGCCAGCAGTGACTCGACCCAAGATACGCAGTATTTT. Protein sequence: CASSDSTQDTQYF.

This clonotype was counted only a few times. The CDR3 loop reads CASSHRSSTDTQYF. CDR3 DNA: TGTGCCAGCAGCCATCGCAGCAGCACAGATACGCAGTATTTT. The chain is built from TRBV7-2 and TRBJ2-3; no clear D. Trimming took off 5 bases at V and 0 bases at J, with 9 bases between the two ends. The CDR3 covers 14 residues. The germline V gene has CDR1 SGHTA and CDR2 FQGNSA.

This clonotype was detected a few times. The rearrangement joins TRBV27 to TRBJ1-4, with D perhaps matching TRBD1 (5 bases). V lost 5 bases to trimming and J lost 8 bases, with 15 bases between them. This CDR3 contains 14 residues. Germline CDR1 is MNHEY and CDR2 is SMNVEV (reference sequence). CDR3 loop: CASSRRRDPEKLFF. DNA for the CDR3: TGTGCCAGCAGTCGTCGCCGGGACCCAGAAAAACTGTTTTTT.

This clonotype was observed at least ten times. The chain has TRBV7-2 and TRBJ2-1, with 8 bases identical to TRBD2. The CDR3 sequence is 15 residues long. With 1 base clipped from V and 7 bases from J, the junction kept 6 bases outside the gene matches. CDR1 and CDR2 (germline): SGHTA, FQGNSA. This CDR3 is CASSLGLAGSNEQFF. As DNA, the CDR3 is TGTGCCAGCAGCTTAGGGCTAGCGGGCTCTAATGAGCAGTTCTTC.